A single T cell receptor beta chain is shown here with its context. Cohort placement rested on clinical history that participants reported themselves. TCRdb's copy holds only in-frame clones and misses some; the assay was immunoSEQ multiplex PCR. The table has about 290,000 clones, about 89% seen once. The entry originates in a study of blood T cell repertoires in COVID-19. As for the study in general: From T cells, B-cell-depleted T cells, or PBMCs came the material, which was cDNA or gDNA.

V was clipped by 0 bases and J by 7 bases, with 11 bases between them. The CDR3 contains 14 residues. Looked up from germline, CDR1 is SGHNT and CDR2 is YYREEE (reference sequence). This rearrangement joins TRBV5-4 to TRBJ1-5, with a weak D call TRBD1 (6 bases). The sequencing sample was made of PBMCs or T cells enriched from blood (not recorded which). The TCR was taken from a woman between 35 and 50 years old who had recovered from COVID-19. The CDR3 region is CASSLGGQGQPQHF. The DNA for the CDR3 is TGTGCCAGCAGCTTGGGGGGGCAGGGGCAGCCCCAGCATTTT.